The sequence of this T cell receptor beta chain was determined in a study of T cells in Graves' hyperthyroidism and ophthalmopathy. Study overall: Peripheral blood was obtained at initial diagnosis, preceding any treatment. The study, taken as a whole, reports: Model output signaled ophthalmopathy a median roughly 6 months ahead of onset.

This clonotype came up many times. Its specificity is not known. The CDR3 extends over 12 amino acids. Trimming cost V 4 bases and J 10 bases, with 13 bases left between them. From germline, CDR1 is SGHTA and CDR2 FQGNSA. The investigators amplified TCR beta CDR3 regions from RNA transcripts. The HTBI primer set was used in a first-round RT-PCR of the TCR CDR3. TCRdb itself ran the multiplex PCR reads through MiXCR, one entry per CDR3 protein. The repertoire has roughly 200,000 distinct CDR3 sequences, around 18% of them found once; the top ten carry about 41%. Those with hyperthyroidism were 18 to 65 years old, newly diagnosed, and ill for under 2 months. Every diagnosis used clinical symptoms, serum thyroxine and TRAb, thyroid ultrasound and orbital computed tomography.

The sequenced sample consisted of blood. The origin of this receptor is a man in his forties or fifties with Graves' hyperthyroidism. The V and J genes are TRBV7-2 and TRBJ1-1; the D is unclear. CDR3 sequence (DNA): TGTGCCAGCAGCTCTCTGAGGTACCGAGCTTTCTTT. Protein sequence: CASSSLRYRAFF.